The 14 T cell receptor beta chains below come from one sample, sequenced in a study of T-cell reconstitution after alpha-beta-depleted transplantation in children. Molecular barcoding with unique molecular identifiers was used for the TCRbeta library. MiXCR was run by TCRdb on the PCR reads, yielding one entry per CDR3 protein. The sample includes 500,000 to 750,000 distinct CDR3 sequences, under 15% seen only once; the top ten take about 2.2%. The source was PBMCs, mostly from graft donor cells, collected 360 days after TCRalphabeta/CD19-depleted stem cell transplant. These receptors all come from a male patient aged 10-17 years who had a stem cell transplant for acute myeloid leukemia, so the T cells may come from the graft donor.

V usage is TRBV12-3 or TRBV12-4 and J usage is TRBJ2-5, with TRBD1 identical over 10 bases. The CDR3 has 17 residues. V lost 3 bases, J lost 1 base, and 8 bases stayed unmatched. In nucleotides, the CDR3 is TGTGCCAGCAGTTTCCCCGTGGGGACAGGGGCCCAAGAGACCCAGTACTTC. It specifies CASSFPVGTGAQETQYF.

This clonotype was recorded a few times. The chain uses TRBV7-6 and TRBJ2-1; 10 nucleotides match TRBD2. Germline trimming cut 1 base from V and 2 bases from J; bases unmatched to any gene: 11. This CDR3 has 19 residues. CDR1 and CDR2 from the germline V gene are SGHVS and FNYEAQ. This CDR3 is CASSLGLAGVLVTYNEQFF. CDR3 DNA sequence: TGTGCCAGCAGCTTAGGCCTAGCGGGAGTACTCGTAACCTACAATGAGCAGTTCTTC.

This clonotype was counted only a few times. J is TRBJ2-5 and V is TRBV10-3; 10 bases fit TRBD2. Germline V gene sequence: CDR1 ENHRY, CDR2 SYGVKD. The CDR3 length is 14 residues. V shed 4 bases and J 4 bases; nucleotides not matched to a gene: 3. The CDR3 nucleotides are TGTGCCATCAGTGGGACTAGCGGTGGAGAGACCCAGTACTTC. This translates into CAISGTSGGETQYF.

This clonotype was counted at least ten times. The chain combines TRBV7-8 with TRBJ2-3; D possibly corresponds to TRBD2 (7 bases). The length of the CDR3 is 17 residues. Trimming removed 4 bases from V and 6 bases from J, with 23 bases in between. Per the germline V gene, CDR1 is SGHVS and CDR2 is FQNEAQ. The DNA for the CDR3 is TGTGCCAGCAGCTGGAAAGGCGGGAGTTCAGGGGCGGATACGCAGTATTTT. Amino acids: CASSWKGGSSGADTQYF.

This clonotype appeared once. The chain recombines TRBV20-1 with TRBJ2-5; D unclear. This CDR3 contains 10 residues. Germline-derived CDR1 and CDR2 are DFQATT and SNEGSKA (reference sequence). The ends were cut back, 0 bases at V and 7 bases at J, with 3 bases in the middle. CDR3 in amino acids: CSAREGTQYF. For the CDR3, the DNA is TGCAGTGCTAGAGAAGGGACCCAGTACTTC.

In this sample, this clonotype turned up a few times. CDR3 sequence (DNA): TGCAGTGCGCCTACCGGGACTAGCGGGACTGAGCAGTTCTTC. Translating gives CSAPTGTSGTEQFF. The genes are TRBV20-1 and TRBJ2-1; 13 nucleotides line up with TRBD2. Germline V gene data show CDR1 as DFQATT and CDR2 as SNEGSKA (reference sequence). V shed 6 bases, J shed 9 bases, and the junction held 8 bases outside the gene matches. The CDR3 runs 14 residues.

The CDR3, as DNA: TGTGCCAGCAGCTCCACCCGGCTAGCGGGGTCAGATACGCAGTATTTT. Translated, it gives CASSSTRLAGSDTQYF. The gene calls are TRBV7-9 and TRBJ2-3; TRBD2 matches 9 bases. Unmatched junction bases numbered 9, after V lost 4 bases and J lost 4 bases. Germline V CDR1 and CDR2: SEHNR, FQNEAQ (reference sequence). The CDR3 runs 16 residues. The whole variable domain, remainder taken from reference TRBV7-9 and TRBJ2-3, is DTGVSQNPRHKITKRGQNVTFRCDPISEHNRLYWYRQTLGQGPEFLTYFQNEAQLEKSRLLSDRFSAERPKGSFSTLEIQRTEQGDSAMYLCASSSTRLAGSDTQYFGPGTRLTVL.

This rearrangement joins TRBV20-1 to TRBJ1-4, with a possible D match to TRBD1 (6 bases). The CDR3 length is 14 residues. The germline gives CDR1 DFQATT, CDR2 SNEGSKA (reference sequence). Trimming removed 5 bases from V and 8 bases from J, with 18 bases in between. The CDR3 region is CSASSRGPWEKLFF. DNA for the CDR3: TGCAGTGCTTCCAGTCGGGGGCCATGGGAAAAACTGTTTTTT.

The rearrangement uses TRBV29-1 and TRBJ2-1; 9 bases match TRBD2. CDR3 length equals 12 residues. Germline V lookup: CDR1 SQVTM, CDR2 ANQGSEA. The J segment lost 7 bases and the V segment lost 5 bases, leaving 3 bases of the junction unmatched. The CDR3 DNA is TGCAGCGTTCGGACTAGCGAGAATGAGCAGTTCTTC. Its translation: CSVRTSENEQFF.

V is TRBV15 and J is TRBJ2-1; 8 bases align to TRBD2. The V and J ends lost 0 bases and 6 bases, in that order; junction bases with no gene match: 10. This CDR3 is built from 17 residues. Germline V gives CDR1 LNHNV, CDR2 YYDKDF (reference sequence). This CDR3 is CATSRELAGRRTNEQFF. Here the CDR3 DNA reads TGTGCCACCAGCAGAGAGCTAGCGGGTAGGAGAACCAATGAGCAGTTCTTC.

Remarks on this clonotype: Likely a read error: the CDR3 ends without its conserved phenylalanine or tryptophan. The DNA is omitted, as the CDR3 cannot be located on it reliably, and the CDR3 follows TCRdb's listing. The V gene is TRBV6-2 or TRBV6-3, the J gene TRBJ2-5; TRBD1, the table's D call, lacks a check against the DNA. The germline gives CDR1 MNHEY, CDR2 SVGEGT. Ends included, the CDR3 has 11 residues. The CDR3 region is CASSYPPHRVV.

This clonotype was seen a handful of times. The chain links TRBV7-8 to TRBJ1-1; perhaps TRBD1 as D (6 bases). V lost 5 bases and J lost 1, with 14 bases in between. Germline values: CDR1 SGHVS, CDR2 FQNEAQ. This CDR3 contains 15 residues. The CDR3 region is CASSVRGHPNTEAFF. The DNA for the CDR3 is TGTGCCAGCAGCGTTAGGGGACACCCGAACACTGAAGCTTTCTTT.

The chain recombines TRBV24-1 with TRBJ2-7, with 9 bases identical to TRBD2. Germline V lookup: CDR1 KGHDR, CDR2 SFDVKD. The ends lost 3 bases at V and 6 bases at J; junction bases unmatched: 8. The CDR3 consists of 15 residues. The CDR3 loop reads CATSDKLAGPSEQYF. CDR3 coding DNA: TGTGCCACCAGTGATAAACTAGCGGGTCCGTCCGAGCAGTACTTC.

This clonotype was counted only a few times. V and J are TRBV6-5 and TRBJ2-1, with D maybe TRBD2 (5 bases). This CDR3 is 15 amino acids long. V lost 2 bases and J 4 bases, leaving 12 bases between the germline ends. Germline V gene data show CDR1 as MNHEY and CDR2 as SVGAGI. Here the CDR3 DNA reads TGTGCCAGCAGTTACGTGAGCGGCCCATACAATGAGCAGTTCTTC. Amino acid sequence: CASSYVSGPYNEQFF.